Presented here are 28 T cell receptor beta chains from one specimen sequenced in a study of blood T cell repertoires in COVID-19. Only in-frame clones appear in the TCRdb table, and some are missing; sequencing was by immunoSEQ multiplex PCR. The table lists 130,000 or so clones, about 90% of them singletons. The specimen sequenced was peripheral blood. The source is a man in his forties or fifties with active COVID-19.

The chain recombines TRBV4-2 with TRBJ1-1, with D perhaps TRBD1 (5 bases). This CDR3 has 15 amino acids. CDR1 and CDR2 from the germline V gene are LGHNA and YNFKEQ. V lost 4 bases and J lost 4, with 16 bases in between. This CDR3 is CASSPPGEVSTEAFF. The DNA for the CDR3 is TGTGCCAGCAGCCCCCCGGGGGAGGTAAGCACTGAAGCTTTCTTT.

The rearrangement joins TRBV12-3 or TRBV12-4 to TRBJ1-3; D gene unclear. The germline V and J ends were trimmed by 8 bases and 0 bases, with 8 bases remaining between them. This CDR3 is built from 13 residues. CDR3 amino acids: CASSLYSGNTIYF. CDR3 sequence (DNA): TGTGCCAGCTCTCTTTACTCTGGAAACACCATATATTTT.

The V gene is TRBV3-1 (or the pseudogene TRBV3-2), the J gene TRBJ1-2; TRBD1 agrees at 9 bases. V gave up 3 bases and J gave up 6 bases; unmatched junction bases: 2. The V gene's germline CDR1 is LGHDT and CDR2 YNNKEL (reference sequence). The CDR3 runs 13 residues. CDR3 sequence: CASSHRDRDGYTF. The CDR3 DNA follows: TGTGCCAGCAGCCACCGGGACAGGGATGGCTACACCTTC.

The chain uses TRBV5-6 and TRBJ2-1; tentatively, D is TRBD1 (6 bases). The CDR3 sequence is 16 residues long. V was clipped by 6 bases and J by 5 bases, with 21 bases between them. Germline loops: CDR1 SGHDT, CDR2 YYEEEE. CDR3 sequence (DNA): TGTGCCAGCACCAGGGTGTGGACAGATACAAACAATGAGCAGTTCTTC. It is translated as CASTRVWTDTNNEQFF.

The chain employs TRBV6-5 and TRBJ1-2; TRBD1 agrees at 9 bases. V was pared by 6 bases and J by 4 bases, with 6 bases of the junction left unmatched. This CDR3 has 14 residues. CDR1 is MNHEY, CDR2 SVGAGI, per germline. CDR3 DNA sequence: TGTGCCAGCAGCCGGGACAGGGCATCCTATGGCTACACCTTC. This encodes CASSRDRASYGYTF.

V and J are TRBV18 and TRBJ1-2; D possibly corresponds to TRBD1 (5 bases). The V gene's germline CDR1 is KGHSH and CDR2 LQKENI. Trimming took 3 bases from V and 4 from J, leaving 15 bases between them. The CDR3 contains 15 residues. The CDR3 nucleotides are TGTGCCAGCTCACCGACCCGGGGGTATGGCTATGGCTACACCTTC. Translated: CASSPTRGYGYGYTF.

Details on this clone: Compared with germline, one end of the junction differs, possibly owing to a read error. This sequence joins TRBV2 and TRBJ1-3; D ambiguous. Germline CDR1 and CDR2: SNHLY and FYNNEI. The CDR3 extends over 14 amino acids. CDR3 in amino acids: CASTERGSGNTIYF. DNA of the CDR3: TGTGCCAGCACTGAACGGGGCTCTGGAAACACCATATATTTT. The full variable domain, with the rest looked up from reference TRBV2 and TRBJ1-3, is EPEVTQTPSHQVTQMGQEVILRCVPISNHLYFYWYRQILGQKVEFLVSFYNNEISEKSEIFDDQFSVERPDGSNFTLKIRSTKLEDSAMYFCASTERGSGNTIYFGEGSWLTVV.

The CDR3 nucleotides read TGTGCCAGCAGCTCCCTAGCGGGGGGGGATACCGGGGAGCTGTTTTTT. It codes for CASSSLAGGDTGELFF. The chain combines TRBV7-6 with TRBJ2-2; 12 bases agree with TRBD2. The CDR3 loop spans 16 amino acids. With V trimmed by 4 bases and J by 5 bases, 5 bases remained unmatched. Germline V gene lookup returns CDR1 SGHVS and CDR2 FNYEAQ.

The chain carries TRBV4-1 and TRBJ2-5; TRBD2 is a possible D gene (5 bases). CDR1 MGHRA and CDR2 YSYEKL come from the germline V gene. This CDR3 spans 13 amino acids. V lost 2 bases, J lost 6 bases, and 10 bases lay in between. The CDR3 is CASSQLTGKTQYF. The CDR3 DNA reads TGCGCCAGCAGCCAATTAACGGGAAAGACCCAGTACTTC.

The V and J genes are TRBV7-2 and TRBJ2-3; perhaps TRBD2 as D (6 bases). V gave up 3 bases and J gave up 2 bases, with 12 bases separating them. The CDR3 extends over 15 amino acids. Germline V gene data show CDR1 as SGHTA and CDR2 as FQGNSA. The CDR3 sequence is CASSLWDWTTDTQYF. In DNA form, the CDR3 reads TGTGCCAGCAGCTTGTGGGACTGGACCACAGATACGCAGTATTTT. The full variable domain, completed using reference TRBV7-2 and TRBJ2-3, is GAGVSQSPSNKVTEKGKDVELRCDPISGHTALYWYRQSLGQGLEFLIYFQGNSAPDKSGLPSDRFSAERTGGSVSTLTIQRTQQEDSAVYLCASSLWDWTTDTQYFGPGTRLTVL.

The chain carries TRBV19 and TRBJ2-1, with 8 bases aligning to TRBD1. The CDR3 consists of 14 residues. The J segment lost 6 bases and the V segment lost 6 bases, leaving 7 bases of the junction unmatched. CDR1 and CDR2 from the germline V gene are LNHDA and SQIVND (reference sequence). The CDR3 DNA reads TGTGCCAGTAGCCGGACAGGGCGTCCCAATGAGCAGTTCTTC. It yields the protein CASSRTGRPNEQFF.

The V call is TRBV10-3, the J call TRBJ2-2; TRBD2 aligns across 9 bases. CDR1 is ENHRY and CDR2 is SYGVKD in the germline V gene. The CDR3 spans 15 residues. V lost 8 bases and J lost 2; bases outside the gene matches: 6. The CDR3 reads CAIAGGEKNTGELFF. As DNA, the CDR3 is TGTGCCATCGCGGGGGGGGAAAAAAACACCGGGGAGCTGTTTTTT.

The V and J genes are TRBV5-1 and TRBJ2-2; 9 nucleotides agree with TRBD1. Losses at the gene ends were 0 bases for V and 3 bases for J; bases not matched to a gene: 3. Germline assignment: CDR1 SGHRS and CDR2 YFSETQ. The CDR3 has 16 residues. CDR3 sequence: CASSLAGTGYTGELFF. The CDR3, as DNA: TGCGCCAGCAGCTTGGCAGGGACAGGGTACACCGGGGAGCTGTTTTTT.

The J gene is TRBJ1-2, the V gene TRBV29-1; D not certain. CDR1 is SQVTM, CDR2 ANQGSEA, per germline. CDR3 size: 12 residues. V lost 6 bases and J 7 bases, leaving 15 bases between the germline ends. For the CDR3, the DNA is TGCAGCGTCGCCTACAGAGAATTTGGCTACACCTTC. Protein product: CSVAYREFGYTF.

CDR3 sequence: CASSPGDSFQETQYF. CDR3 DNA: TGTGCCAGCAGCCCAGGGGACAGCTTCCAAGAGACCCAGTACTTC. The chain employs TRBV9 and TRBJ2-5; 7 positions match TRBD1. The CDR3 is 15 amino acids. Germline loops: CDR1 SGDLS, CDR2 YYNGEE. After removal of 4 bases from V and 1 base from J, the junction contained 7 bases not matched to a gene.

The V call is TRBV28, the J call TRBJ1-1, with D possibly being TRBD1 (6 bases). This CDR3 spans 15 amino acids. Germline V gene data show CDR1 as MDHEN and CDR2 as SYDVKM. V lost 2 bases to trimming and J lost 2 bases, with 12 bases between them. The CDR3 sequence is CASSLSWGGNTEAFF. CDR3 DNA: TGTGCCAGCAGTTTAAGCTGGGGGGGCAACACTGAAGCTTTCTTT.

This chain joins TRBV5-4 and TRBJ2-7; D is possibly TRBD1 (6 bases). With 0 bases removed from V and 6 bases from J, the gap between germline ends came to 19 bases. CDR3 length: 16 amino acids. Germline V gene data show CDR1 as SGHNT and CDR2 as YYREEE (reference sequence). CDR3 sequence (DNA): TGTGCCAGCAGCTTGGTACAGGGAGTCATCTTGGGCGAGCAGTACTTC. Protein: CASSLVQGVILGEQYF.

The chain recombines TRBV18 with TRBJ2-1, with a weak D call TRBD2 (5 bases). The germline CDR1 and CDR2 sequences are KGHSH and LQKENI. V was cut by 2 bases and J by 0 bases, with 8 bases left in between. The CDR3 consists of 15 residues. The CDR3 region has the DNA TGTGCCAGCTCACCAGGAGGAGGCTCCTACAATGAGCAGTTCTTC. Translating it yields CASSPGGGSYNEQFF.

V and J are TRBV9 and TRBJ1-2; D unresolved. The CDR3 is 15 residues long. The germline V gene has CDR1 SGDLS and CDR2 YYNGEE. V lost 0 bases and J lost 7, with 16 bases in between. CDR3 sequence (DNA): TGTGCCAGCAGCGTAGCTAGCGGAGTAACGAGTGGCTACACCTTC. Residues: CASSVASGVTSGYTF.

The V gene is TRBV19, the J gene TRBJ2-7, with a possible D match to TRBD2 (5 bases). CDR1 and CDR2 from the germline V gene are LNHDA and SQIVND (reference sequence). The CDR3 is made up of 14 amino acids. V was shortened by 5 bases and J by 4 bases, with 15 bases between the two germline ends. The CDR3 bases are TGTGCCAGTAGTCCTCAGACCGGGGAATACGAGCAGTACTTC. It codes for CASSPQTGEYEQYF. Variable domain in full (rest from reference TRBV19 and TRBJ2-7): DGGITQSPKYLFRKEGQNVTLSCEQNLNHDAMYWYRQDPGQGLRLIYYSQIVNDFQKGDIAEGYSVSREKKESFPLTVTSAQKNPTAFYLCASSPQTGEYEQYFGPGTRLTVT.

The J gene is TRBJ1-6, the V gene TRBV9, with D perhaps TRBD1 (6 bases). Trimming removed 2 bases at V and 9 bases at J, with 12 bases between. Germline-derived CDR1 and CDR2 are SGDLS and YYNGEE. The CDR3 runs 14 residues. This CDR3 reads CASSVRDISSPLHF. The DNA of the CDR3 is TGTGCCAGCAGCGTTAGGGACATTAGTTCACCCCTCCACTTT.

V and J are TRBV7-2 and TRBJ2-2, with 8 bases identical to TRBD2. This CDR3 region has 16 residues. The trim removed 2 bases at V and 7 bases at J, leaving 9 bases unmatched. Germline values: CDR1 SGHTA, CDR2 FQGNSA. CDR3 loop: CASSLLYGGANGELFF. CDR3 in DNA: TGTGCCAGCAGCTTACTATACGGGGGGGCTAACGGGGAGCTGTTTTTT.

J is TRBJ1-1 and V is TRBV6-5; 10 nucleotides match TRBD1. The CDR3 is 14 amino acids. Trimming at V came to 6 bases and at J to 5 bases, leaving 6 bases not matched to a gene. Germline V gene sequence: CDR1 MNHEY, CDR2 SVGAGI. The CDR3 bases are TGTGCCAGCAGCCGGGACAGGGGTATGACTGAAGCTTTCTTT. Its protein is CASSRDRGMTEAFF.

V and J are TRBV21-1 and TRBJ2-5; the D segment call TRBD1 is taken from the table without a DNA check. TRBV21-1 is a documented pseudogene. The CDR3 runs 16 residues. As DNA, the CDR3 is TGTGCCAGCACCTGGGGGGACAGGGGGCTCTTGGAGACCCAGTACTTC. As protein: CASTWGDRGLLETQYF.

The chain uses TRBV25-1 and TRBJ1-2, with TRBD1 as a possible D gene (6 bases). Trimming left V 8 bases short and J 1 base short, with 17 bases between. Germline V gene data show CDR1 as MGHDK and CDR2 as SYGVNS. The CDR3 is 15 residues long. CDR3 DNA: TGTGCCAGCCGTTCCTCAGGGGTATTTAACTATGGCTACACCTTC. This codes for CASRSSGVFNYGYTF.

This chain links TRBV13 with TRBJ2-1; possible D gene TRBD1, 5 bases. Germline values: CDR1 PRHDT, CDR2 FYEKMQ (reference sequence). The CDR3 is 15 amino acids. V was cut by 5 bases and J by 4 bases, with 15 bases left in between. The DNA of the CDR3 is TGTGCCAGCAGCCTAAGACAGACCTTTTACAATGAGCAGTTCTTC. Its translation: CASSLRQTFYNEQFF. The full variable domain, in which reference TRBV13 and TRBJ2-1 provide the parts outside the CDR3, is AAGVIQSPRHLIKEKRETATLKCYPIPRHDTVYWYQQGPGQDPQFLISFYEKMQSDKGSIPDRFSAQQFSDYHSELNMSSLELGDSALYFCASSLRQTFYNEQFFGPGTRLTVL.

This clone was detected once. This chain connects TRBV6-6 to TRBJ2-1; D is ambiguous. The CDR3 runs 12 residues. Trimming left V 2 bases short and J 8 bases short, with 7 bases between. From germline, CDR1 is MNHNY and CDR2 SVGAGI (reference sequence). The CDR3 reads CASSYISDEQFF. The DNA of the CDR3 is TGTGCCAGCAGTTACATTTCCGATGAGCAGTTCTTC.

The chain couples TRBV5-1 to TRBJ2-1; D gene uncertain. Between the trimmed V and J ends, which lost 3 bases and 2 bases, there was a span of 3 bases. Germline CDR1 reads SGHRS; CDR2 reads YFSETQ. The CDR3 runs to 12 residues. CDR3 sequence reads: CASSSTYNEQFF. CDR3 DNA: TGCGCCAGCAGCTCCACCTACAATGAGCAGTTCTTC.